The rows below give T cell receptor beta chains drawn from one sample of a study of blood T cell repertoires in COVID-19. The protocol was immunoSEQ multiplex PCR, while the TCRdb copy is restricted to in-frame clones and leaves out a portion. The sample has fewer than 300,000 clones, over 75% seen once. The sequencing input was peripheral blood. The receptor source for this set is a human donor in a cohort sampled during active COVID-19. The CDR3 runs from the conserved cysteine through the conserved F or W. A D gene is named only where the DNA matches it firmly. Not every row has a clone size; where given, it reads once, few, many or a size class.

>TRBD1|TRBV6-5|NA|TRBJ2-7
TGTGCCAGCAGTTACTCTAGGACAGGGGACCACGAGCAGTACTTC
CASSYSRTGDHEQYF
>NA|TRBV10-2|NA|TRBJ2-2
TGCGCCAGCAGTGAATATTTGACCGGGGAGCTGTTTTTT
CASSEYLTGELFF
>TRBD2|TRBV6-4|few|TRBJ2-3
TGTGCCAGCAGTTCGACTAGCGGGAGCACAGATACGCAGTATTTT
CASSSTSGSTDTQYF
>TRBD2|TRBV11-3|NA|TRBJ2-7
TGTGCCAGCAGCTCTACCGCGGGAGCTCCCGAGCAGTACTTC
CASSSTAGAPEQYF
>TRBD1|TRBV11-2|NA|TRBJ2-7
TGTGCCAGCAGCTCCCCCGGGACAGTCTCCTACGAGCAGTACTTC
CASSSPGTVSYEQYF
>NA|TRBV19|NA|TRBJ1-1
TGTGCCAGTAGTCCTGAACGGGGCACTGAAGCTTTCTTT
CASSPERGTEAFF
>NA|TRBV5-1|NA|TRBJ2-7
TGCGCCAGCAGCCCCGCTGGGAGCTCCTACGAGCAGTACTTC
CASSPAGSSYEQYF
>NA|TRBV15|NA|TRBJ2-2
TGTGCCACCAGCAGAGATGCGGAGGGGAACACCGGGGAGCTGTTTTTT
CATSRDAEGNTGELFF
>NA|TRBV27|once|TRBJ2-1
TGTGCCAGCACCGCCGGGACTCAACAACTGGGGCTCGATGAGCAGTTCTTC
CASTAGTQQLGLDEQFF
>TRBD2|TRBV4-2|NA|TRBJ2-3
TGTGCCAGCAGCCAATGGGGGAGGGCCGGAAATACGCAGTATTTT
CASSQWGRAGNTQYF
>TRBD1|TRBV10-1|NA|TRBJ2-3
TGCGCCAGCAGGGGACAGGGAACAGATACGCAGTATTTT
CASRGQGTDTQYF
>TRBD1|TRBV23-1|NA|TRBJ1-5
TGCGCCAGCAGTCAATTTAGTAGGGGGCGCCAGGGTCAGCCCCAGCATTTT
CASSQFSRGRQGQPQHF
>NA|TRBV5-1|NA|TRBJ2-3
TGCGCCAGCAGCTTGGTTCTACTCACAGATACGCAGTATTTT
CASSLVLLTDTQYF
>TRBD2|TRBV6-5|once|TRBJ2-1
TGTGCCAGCAGGACTAGCGGGAGTTTCGATGAGCAGTTCTTC
CASRTSGSFDEQFF
>NA|TRBV3-1/TRBV3-2|NA|TRBJ1-6
TGTGCCAGCAGCCAAGACTCCGGGACACCATATAATTCACCCCTCCACTTT
CASSQDSGTPYNSPLHF
>TRBD2|TRBV18|NA|TRBJ2-1
TGTGCCAGCTCCTCTCGACTAGCGGGAAATAATGAGCAGTTCTTC
CASSSRLAGNNEQFF
>NA|TRBV12-5|NA|TRBJ2-1
TGTGCTAGTGGTGCGTGGGAGCGCTCCTACAATGAGCAGTTCTTC
CASGAWERSYNEQFF
>TRBD2|TRBV9|NA|TRBJ2-5
TGTGCCAGCAGCGCAGGTAGCGGGAGGGCCCCGGAGACCCAGTACTTC
CASSAGSGRAPETQYF
>TRBD1|TRBV14|NA|TRBJ2-1
TGTGCCAGCAGCCAGACAGGGGACTTCTACAATGAGCAGTTCTTC
CASSQTGDFYNEQFF
>NA|TRBV5-6|NA|TRBJ2-1
TGTGCCAGCAGCTTGCTGACAGGTCGCATCAACAATGAGCAGTTCTTC
CASSLLTGRINNEQFF
>TRBD1|TRBV5-8|NA|TRBJ1-4
TGTGCCAGCAGCCCTGGACAGGGAGGCATAGCGAACGAAAAACTGTTTTTT
CASSPGQGGIANEKLFF
>TRBD2|TRBV4-1|few|TRBJ2-7
TGCGCCAGCAGCCAAAGGACTAGCGGGACCTACGAGCAGTACTTC
CASSQRTSGTYEQYF
>TRBD2|TRBV7-8|NA|TRBJ2-3
TGTGCCAGCAGCGCAATGGCCCTAGCGGGAGGCCCAGATACGCAGTATTTT
CASSAMALAGGPDTQYF
>NA|TRBV7-2|few|TRBJ2-2
TGTGCCAGCAGCCCAGGGGCAGCTAACACCGGGGAGCTGTTTTTT
CASSPGAANTGELFF
>TRBD2|TRBV11-3|NA|TRBJ2-7
TGTGCCAGCAGCTTAGAGGGAGCGGGAAGCTACGAGCAGTACTTC
CASSLEGAGSYEQYF
>TRBD1|TRBV27|NA|TRBJ1-6
TGTGCCAGCAGTTCACAGGGGAAGGATTCACCCCTCCACTTT
CASSSQGKDSPLHF
>TRBD2|TRBV15|NA|TRBJ2-1
TGTGCCACCAGCAGACCCGGGTGGAGTAGCGGGAGTTACTTTGAGCAGTTCTTC
CATSRPGWSSGSYFEQFF
>TRBD1|TRBV7-8|few|TRBJ1-5
TGTGCCAGCAGCCCGTTCACCCCAACCGGGACAGGGGGCGCGGATCAGCCCCAGCATTTT
CASSPFTPTGTGGADQPQHF
>TRBD1|TRBV5-1|NA|TRBJ2-7
TGCGCCAGCAGCTACGGGACAGGGAGGAACGAGCAGTACTTC
CASSYGTGRNEQYF
>TRBD1|TRBV18|NA|TRBJ2-1
TGTGCCAGCTCACCGGCCGGGGACAGGGGGCGCGGTAGTGAGCAGTTCTTC
CASSPAGDRGRGSEQFF
>TRBD1|TRBV6-5|NA|TRBJ1-2
TGTGCCAGCACTCGGACAGGGAACTATGGCTACACCTTC
CASTRTGNYGYTF
>NA|TRBV25-1|once|TRBJ2-3
TGTGCCAGCGGATGGGGGGGCACAGATACGCAGTATTTT
CASGWGGTDTQYF
>NA|TRBV7-7|NA|TRBJ1-3
TGTGCTAGCAGCGCGCCGAGGCCCCGACGAGGAAACACCATATATTTT
CASSAPRPRRGNTIYF
>NA|TRBV5-6|NA|TRBJ2-7
TGTGCCAGCAGCGAAGTCAGGGAAAGCTCCTACGAGCAGTACTTC
CASSEVRESSYEQYF
>NA|TRBV12-5|once|TRBJ1-1
TGTGCTAGTGGTTTGGACAGTTCGGAAGCTTTCTTT
CASGLDSSEAFF
>TRBD1|TRBV28|NA|TRBJ2-7
TGTGCCAGCAGATTCGGGGGGACAGGGTACGAGCAGTACTTC
CASRFGGTGYEQYF
>NA|TRBV11-2|NA|TRBJ2-1
TGTGCCAGCAGCTTGGGGCTCTCAGCGAATAATGAGCAGTTCTTC
CASSLGLSANNEQFF
>TRBD1|TRBV6-1|NA|TRBJ2-5
TGTGCCAGCAGTGATGTTTACGGGACAGGGGGCTTCCTCCAAGAGACCCAGTACTTC
CASSDVYGTGGFLQETQYF
>NA|TRBV4-2|NA|TRBJ2-7
TGTGCCAGCAGCCAAGATAGGGGCTCTGACTACGAGCAGTACTTC
CASSQDRGSDYEQYF
>TRBD2|TRBV4-2|NA|TRBJ2-3
TGTGCCAGCAGCCCCTCCGGGGGGGCCGACACAGATACGCAGTATTTT
CASSPSGGADTDTQYF
>TRBD1|TRBV19|NA|TRBJ2-1
TGTGCCAGCGGCTCCGGGACAGGGGAGAATGAGCAGTTCTTC
CASGSGTGENEQFF
>NA|TRBV4-1|NA|TRBJ1-1
TGCGCCAGCAGCCAATATTGGCCCCGGGTCGATCGAATGAACACTGAAGCTTTCTTT
CASSQYWPRVDRMNTEAFF
>NA|TRBV7-6|NA|TRBJ2-2
TGTGCCAGCAGCTACCCCGGGACTCAGAACACCGGGGAGCTGTTTTTT
CASSYPGTQNTGELFF
>TRBD2|TRBV12-5|NA|TRBJ2-5
TGTGCTAGTGGTCCAGGACTAGCGGGGGGGCCAGAGACCCAGTACTTC
CASGPGLAGGPETQYF
>TRBD2|TRBV4-1|NA|TRBJ2-7
TGCGCCAGCAGCCAAGATCCCAGAGCGGGAGGAGAGCAGTACTTC
CASSQDPRAGGEQYF
>TRBD1|TRBV5-5|NA|TRBJ2-2
TGTGCCAGCAGCTCCACTAAGCAGGGGACAGCAATCACCGGGGAGCTGTTTTTT
CASSSTKQGTAITGELFF
>TRBD1|TRBV18|NA|TRBJ2-3
TGTGCCAGCTCACCGAGGACAGGGGGCGATACGCAGTATTTT
CASSPRTGGDTQYF
>TRBD1|TRBV7-3|NA|TRBJ2-2
TGTGCCAGCAGCCGACAGGGGGCCGGGGAGCTGTTTTTT
CASSRQGAGELFF
>TRBD1|TRBV27|NA|TRBJ2-7
TGTGCCAGCAGTTCCCCCGGGACAGGTCGACACTACGAGCAGTACTTC
CASSSPGTGRHYEQYF
>TRBD2|TRBV20-1|NA|TRBJ2-7
TGCAGTGCTAGTGGGTCGCTAGCGGGGGGGCTAAATTACGAGCAGTACTTC
CSASGSLAGGLNYEQYF
>TRBD1|TRBV4-1|NA|TRBJ1-4
TGCGCCAGCAGCCAAGGGACAGGAACTAATGAAAAACTGTTTTTT
CASSQGTGTNEKLFF
>TRBD1|TRBV29-1|few|TRBJ2-7
TGCAGCGTTCGGGACAGGGAGGTGGGAGAGCAGTACTTC
CSVRDREVGEQYF
>TRBD1|TRBV10-3|NA|TRBJ1-5
TGTGCCATCAGTGAGTCCGGGACAGAATACAATCAGCCCCAGCATTTT
CAISESGTEYNQPQHF
>NA|TRBV3-1/TRBV3-2|NA|TRBJ2-5
TGTGCCAGCAGCCATAACAACCAAGAGACCCAGTACTTC
CASSHNNQETQYF
>TRBD2|TRBV19|NA|TRBJ2-1
TGTGCCAGCTCTAGCGGCGGGGGGTACAATGAGCAGTTCTTC
CASSSGGGYNEQFF